This is a list of T cell receptor beta chains from one sample in a study of blood T cell repertoires in COVID-19. Profiled with immunoSEQ multiplex PCR; TCRdb holds only in-frame clones, not every one. Of more than 80,000 clones listed, 86% are singletons. The sample taken for sequencing was peripheral blood. These receptors were obtained from a man older than 75 with acute or convalescent COVID-19. CDR3s include the opening cysteine and the closing phenylalanine or tryptophan. Each record gives: D gene, clone size, J gene, V gene, CDR3 DNA, CDR3 protein. The D gene is left open where the match is weak. Part of the rows lack a size; the others show once, few, many or a class for expanded clones.

>TRBD1|.|TRBJ1-2|TRBV27
TGTGCCAGCAGGCCTACAGGGGGCGCGGAGGGCTACACCTTC
CASRPTGGAEGYTF
>TRBD2|few|TRBJ2-1|TRBV7-8
TGTGCCAGCAGCTTAGGAAGCGGGGTTACTGAGCAGTTCTTC
CASSLGSGVTEQFF
>.|.|TRBJ2-1|TRBV7-9
TGTGCCGCTAACTTGGGCGTCAATGAGCAGTTCTTC
CAANLGVNEQFF
>.|.|TRBJ1-4|TRBV6-6
TGTGCCAGCAGCCACCGGACTGGGACTAATGAAAAACTGTTTTTT
CASSHRTGTNEKLFF
>TRBD1|.|TRBJ1-2|TRBV3-1/TRBV3-2
TGTGCCAGCAGCCAACTTAGCACCGGGACAGCCTATGGCTACACCTTC
CASSQLSTGTAYGYTF
>TRBD1|.|TRBJ1-2|TRBV2
TGTGCCAGCAGTGATAGGACAGGGGAGAACTATGGCTACACCTTC
CASSDRTGENYGYTF
>TRBD1|.|TRBJ2-3|TRBV2
TGTGCCAGCAGGGAACAGGGGAGAGCGCAGTATTTT
CASREQGRAQYF
>.|once|TRBJ1-3|TRBV19
TGTGCCAGTAGGTCGGGTGCTGGAAACACCATATATTTT
CASRSGAGNTIYF
>TRBD2|.|TRBJ2-7|TRBV5-6
TGTGCCAGCAGCTTCGGGACTAGCGGAACCTACGAGCAGTACTTC
CASSFGTSGTYEQYF
>TRBD1|.|TRBJ1-2|TRBV4-3
TGCGCCAGCAGCCAAGTCGCGACAGGGGCGCGATTTAACTATGGCTACACCTTC
CASSQVATGARFNYGYTF
>.|.|TRBJ2-2|TRBV4-3
TGCGCCAGCAGCCAAGGTGGGAGCAGGACCGGGGAGCTGTTTTTT
CASSQGGSRTGELFF
>TRBD1|few|TRBJ2-1|TRBV28
TGTGCCAGCAGTTCTCTCCGGGACAGTACCTACAATGAGCAGTTCTTC
CASSSLRDSTYNEQFF
>.|.|TRBJ2-5|TRBV9
TGTGCCAGCAGCGTAAAGGTTAAGGAATCGACCCGGAGGGAGACCCAGTACTTC
CASSVKVKESTRRETQYF
>.|.|TRBJ2-2|TRBV9
TGTGCCAGCAGCGTATCGGGAGAAAAAGGCGGGGAGCTGTTTTTT
CASSVSGEKGGELFF
>.|.|TRBJ2-5|TRBV10-3
TGTGCCATCAGTTCAGGGGTGGGAGAGACCCAGTACTTC
CAISSGVGETQYF
>TRBD1|.|TRBJ1-1|TRBV5-4
TGTGCCAGCAGCTTGGATTCACAGGGGCGAACAGAAGCTTTCTTT
CASSLDSQGRTEAFF
>.|.|TRBJ1-3|TRBV6-2/TRBV6-3
TGTGCCAGCAGTTACTCGTCGGGGGCTGGAAACACCATATATTTT
CASSYSSGAGNTIYF
>TRBD2|.|TRBJ2-2|TRBV11-1
TGTGCCAGCAGCCCGCTCGAAGGACTAGCGGACGGGGAGCTGTTTTTT
CASSPLEGLADGELFF
>TRBD2|.|TRBJ2-3|TRBV29-1
TGCAGCGTTCCGACTAGCGGGAACTTGAATACGCAGTATTTT
CSVPTSGNLNTQYF
>.|.|TRBJ1-5|TRBV6-2/TRBV6-3
TGTGCCAGCAGTCATGGACACAACAATCAGCCCCAGCATTTT
CASSHGHNNQPQHF
>.|.|TRBJ2-3|TRBV29-1
TGCAGCGGACAACAGGGCGGTGGGACGCAGTATTTT
CSGQQGGGTQYF
>.|.|TRBJ2-7|TRBV29-1
TGCAGCGCTTCAGGACAGAACTACGAGCAGTACTTC
CSASGQNYEQYF
>.|once|TRBJ2-7|TRBV7-8
TGTGCCAGCAGCTTTGGGGACACCACCTACGAGCAGTACTTC
CASSFGDTTYEQYF
>.|.|TRBJ2-7|TRBV7-2
TGTGCCAGCAGCGGTTTCGTTTCGCGCCCCGAGCAGTACTTC
CASSGFVSRPEQYF